This TCR beta chain appears in the sequencing data of a study of Graves' ophthalmopathy and Graves' hyperthyroidism. Broader study findings: Blood samples also showed most expanded thyroid clonotypes exceeding 0.001 frequency.

Amplified TCR beta CDR3 regions were obtained using RNA transcripts as template. RT-PCR in the first round used HTBI primers; a second-round multiplex PCR followed. TCRdb re-analysed the multiplex PCR reads in MiXCR, keeping a single row per CDR3 protein. Of 500,000 to 700,000 distinct CDR3 sequences listed, under 45% are singletons. This clonotype was seen repeatedly, ten times or more. The antigen is undetermined. Hyperthyroidism in these 18- to 65-year-old patients was newly diagnosed, lasting under 2 months. The study excluded patients with other autoimmune diseases, uncontrolled infections, pregnancy or lactation. The CDR3 runs 16 residues. Looked up from germline, CDR1 is SGHTS and CDR2 is YDEGEE. Trimming removed 0 bases at V and 2 bases at J, with 11 bases between.

Sequencing was done on a sample of peripheral blood or thyroid tissue (not recorded which). This receptor was obtained from an adult man with Graves' hyperthyroidism. The chain combines TRBV5-8 with TRBJ2-2; D perhaps matches TRBD2 (5 bases). In DNA form, the CDR3 reads TGTGCCAGCAGCTTGGAAGGTAGCGTCAACACCGGGGAGCTGTTTTTT. It codes for CASSLEGSVNTGELFF.